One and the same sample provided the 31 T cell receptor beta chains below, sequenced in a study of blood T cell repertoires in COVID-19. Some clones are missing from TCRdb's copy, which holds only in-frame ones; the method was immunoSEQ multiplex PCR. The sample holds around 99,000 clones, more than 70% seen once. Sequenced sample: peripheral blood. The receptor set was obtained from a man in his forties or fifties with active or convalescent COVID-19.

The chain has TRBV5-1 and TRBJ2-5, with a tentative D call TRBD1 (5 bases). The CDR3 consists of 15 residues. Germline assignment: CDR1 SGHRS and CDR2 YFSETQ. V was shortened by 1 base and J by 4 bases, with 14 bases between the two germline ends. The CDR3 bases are TGCGCCAGCAGCTTGTTGGGGCAGGGTGGAGAGACCCAGTACTTC. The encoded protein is CASSLLGQGGETQYF.

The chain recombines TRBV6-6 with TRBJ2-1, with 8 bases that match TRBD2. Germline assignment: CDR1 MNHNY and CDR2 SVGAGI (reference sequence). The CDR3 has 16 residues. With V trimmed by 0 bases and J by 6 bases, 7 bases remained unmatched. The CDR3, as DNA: TGTGCCAGCAGTTACTCGAGCGGGAGTATGGGCAATGAGCAGTTCTTC. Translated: CASSYSSGSMGNEQFF.

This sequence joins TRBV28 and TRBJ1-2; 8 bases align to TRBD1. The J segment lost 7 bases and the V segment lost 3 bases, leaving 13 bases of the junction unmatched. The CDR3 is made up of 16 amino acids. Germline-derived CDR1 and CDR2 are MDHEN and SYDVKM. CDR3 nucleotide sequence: TGTGCCAGCAGTTTGGAGGCGGGCAGGGGGCCTTCTGGCTACACCTTC. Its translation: CASSLEAGRGPSGYTF.

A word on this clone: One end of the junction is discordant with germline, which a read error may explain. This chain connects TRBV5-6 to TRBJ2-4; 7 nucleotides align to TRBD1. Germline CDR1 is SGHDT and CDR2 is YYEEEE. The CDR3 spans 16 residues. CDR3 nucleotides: TGTGCCAGCAGCTCACGTAGTGGGACAGCCGAAAACATTCAGTACTTC. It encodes CASSSRSGTAENIQYF.

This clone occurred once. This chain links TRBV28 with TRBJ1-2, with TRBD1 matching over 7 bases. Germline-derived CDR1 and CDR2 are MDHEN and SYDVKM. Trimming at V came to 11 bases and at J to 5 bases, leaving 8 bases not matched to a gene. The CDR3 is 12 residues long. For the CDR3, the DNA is TGTGCCCAGGGGGGCTTAAGATATGGCTACACCTTC. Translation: CAQGGLRYGYTF.

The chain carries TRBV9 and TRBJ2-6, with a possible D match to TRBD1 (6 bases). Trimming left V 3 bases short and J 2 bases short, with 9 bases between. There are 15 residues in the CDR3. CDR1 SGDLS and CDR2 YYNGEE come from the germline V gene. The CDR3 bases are TGTGCCAGCAGCGGTTACAGGGCTGGGGCCAACGTCCTGACTTTC. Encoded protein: CASSGYRAGANVLTF.

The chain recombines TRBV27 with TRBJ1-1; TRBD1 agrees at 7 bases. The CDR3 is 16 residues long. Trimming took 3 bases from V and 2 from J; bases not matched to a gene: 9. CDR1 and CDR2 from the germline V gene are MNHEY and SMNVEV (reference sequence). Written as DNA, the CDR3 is TGTGCCAGCAGTTTCCCCGATGACAGGGAAAACACTGAAGCTTTCTTT. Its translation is CASSFPDDRENTEAFF.

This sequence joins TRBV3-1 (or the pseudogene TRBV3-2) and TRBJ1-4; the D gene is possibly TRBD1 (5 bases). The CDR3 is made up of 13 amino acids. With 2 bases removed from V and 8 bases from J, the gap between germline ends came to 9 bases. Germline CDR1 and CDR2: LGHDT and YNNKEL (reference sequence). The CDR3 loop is CASSQRGREKLFF. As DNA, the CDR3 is TGTGCCAGCAGCCAAAGGGGCAGGGAAAAACTGTTTTTT.

The CDR3 region has the DNA TGTGCCAGCAGCCCTTGGACCGGGACAGGGGTTGAGCAGTTCTTC. This encodes CASSPWTGTGVEQFF. The chain is built from TRBV9 and TRBJ2-1; 10 nucleotides agree with TRBD1. Germline loops: CDR1 SGDLS, CDR2 YYNGEE. V dropped 4 bases and J dropped 9; count of bases not matched to a gene: 10. The CDR3 runs to 15 residues.

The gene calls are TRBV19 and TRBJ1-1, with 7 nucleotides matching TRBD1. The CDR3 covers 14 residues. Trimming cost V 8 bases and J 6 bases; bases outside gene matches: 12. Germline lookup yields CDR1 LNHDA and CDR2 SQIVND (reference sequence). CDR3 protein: CASATPGQRPEAFF. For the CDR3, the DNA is TGTGCCAGTGCAACTCCGGGACAGAGACCTGAAGCTTTCTTT.

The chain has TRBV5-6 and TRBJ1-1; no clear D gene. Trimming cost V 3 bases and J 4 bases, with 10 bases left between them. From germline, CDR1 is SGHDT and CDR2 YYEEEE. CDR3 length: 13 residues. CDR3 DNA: TGTGCCAGCAGCTCCCTAGTGGGCACTGAAGCTTTCTTT. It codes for CASSSLVGTEAFF.

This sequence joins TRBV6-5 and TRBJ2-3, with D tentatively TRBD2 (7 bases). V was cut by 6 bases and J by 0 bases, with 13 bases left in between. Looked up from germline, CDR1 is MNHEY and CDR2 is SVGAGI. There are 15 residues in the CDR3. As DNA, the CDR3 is TGTGCCAGCAGCAGCGGGACATTTAGCACAGATACGCAGTATTTT. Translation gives CASSSGTFSTDTQYF.

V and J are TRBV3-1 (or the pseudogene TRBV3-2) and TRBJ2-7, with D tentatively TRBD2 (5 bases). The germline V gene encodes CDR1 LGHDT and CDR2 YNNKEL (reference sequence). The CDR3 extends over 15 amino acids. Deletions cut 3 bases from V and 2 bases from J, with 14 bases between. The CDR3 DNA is TGTGCCAGCAGCCACCGGGGTAGTCGAGCCTACGAGCAGTACTTC. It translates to CASSHRGSRAYEQYF.

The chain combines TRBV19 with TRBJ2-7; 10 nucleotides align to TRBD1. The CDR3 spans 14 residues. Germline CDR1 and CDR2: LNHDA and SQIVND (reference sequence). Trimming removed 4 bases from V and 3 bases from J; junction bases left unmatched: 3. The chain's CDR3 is CASSRDRGNYEQYF. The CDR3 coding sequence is TGTGCCAGTAGTAGGGACAGGGGAAACTACGAGCAGTACTTC.

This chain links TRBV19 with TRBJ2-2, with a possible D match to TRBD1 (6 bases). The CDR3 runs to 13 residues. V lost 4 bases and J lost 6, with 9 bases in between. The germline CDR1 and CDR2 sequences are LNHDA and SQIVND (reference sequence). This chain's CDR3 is CASSRTAAGELFF. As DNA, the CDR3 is TGTGCCAGTAGTAGGACAGCGGCCGGGGAGCTGTTTTTT.

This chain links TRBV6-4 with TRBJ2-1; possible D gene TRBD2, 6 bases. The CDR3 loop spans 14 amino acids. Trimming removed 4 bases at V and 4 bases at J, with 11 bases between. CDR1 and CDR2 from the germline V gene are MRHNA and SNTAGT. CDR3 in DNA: TGTGCCAGCAGTGCCCGGGGACTTTACAATGAGCAGTTCTTC. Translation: CASSARGLYNEQFF.

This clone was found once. This CDR3 is CASSSASSSYNEQFF. DNA for the CDR3: TGTGCCAGCAGCTCCGCTAGCTCCTCCTACAATGAGCAGTTCTTC. The chain combines TRBV7-2 with TRBJ2-1; D is perhaps TRBD2 (5 bases). Trimming removed 4 bases from V and 0 bases from J, with 10 bases in between. Germline values: CDR1 SGHTA, CDR2 FQGNSA. This CDR3 spans 15 amino acids.

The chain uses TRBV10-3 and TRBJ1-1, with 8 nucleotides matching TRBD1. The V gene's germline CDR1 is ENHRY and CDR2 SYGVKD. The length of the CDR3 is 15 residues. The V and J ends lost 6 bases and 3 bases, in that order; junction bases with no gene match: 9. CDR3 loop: CAIRIQGAEDTEAFF. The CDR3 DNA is TGTGCCATCAGAATTCAGGGGGCTGAGGACACTGAAGCTTTCTTT.

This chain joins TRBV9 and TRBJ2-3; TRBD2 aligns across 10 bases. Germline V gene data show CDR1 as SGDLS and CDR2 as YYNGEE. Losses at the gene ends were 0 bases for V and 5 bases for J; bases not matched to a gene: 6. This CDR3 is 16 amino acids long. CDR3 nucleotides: TGTGCCAGCAGCGTAGTCGAGCGGGAGGGCGTAGATACGCAGTATTTT. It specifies CASSVVEREGVDTQYF.

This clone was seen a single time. The DNA for the CDR3 is TGTGCCAGCAGCTTATTAACCGGGGTAGCTGAAGCTTTCTTT. This sequence encodes CASSLLTGVAEAFF. This chain connects TRBV11-2 to TRBJ1-1; no clear D gene. There are 14 residues in the CDR3. V was clipped by 2 bases and J by 6 bases, with 13 bases between them. Germline assignment: CDR1 SGHAT and CDR2 FQNNGV.

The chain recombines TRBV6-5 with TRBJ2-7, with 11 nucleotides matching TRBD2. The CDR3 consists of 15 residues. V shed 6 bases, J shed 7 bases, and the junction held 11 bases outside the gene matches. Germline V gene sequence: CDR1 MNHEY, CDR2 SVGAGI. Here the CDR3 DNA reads TGTGCCAGCAGCCGGCCGGGACTAGCGGTTTTTGAGCAGTACTTC. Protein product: CASSRPGLAVFEQYF.

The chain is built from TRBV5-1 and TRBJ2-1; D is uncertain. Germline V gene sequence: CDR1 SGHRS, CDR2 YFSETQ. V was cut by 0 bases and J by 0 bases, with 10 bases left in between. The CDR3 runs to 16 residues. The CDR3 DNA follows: TGCGCCAGCAGCTTGGCCCCTTCTAGCTCCTACAATGAGCAGTTCTTC. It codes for CASSLAPSSSYNEQFF.

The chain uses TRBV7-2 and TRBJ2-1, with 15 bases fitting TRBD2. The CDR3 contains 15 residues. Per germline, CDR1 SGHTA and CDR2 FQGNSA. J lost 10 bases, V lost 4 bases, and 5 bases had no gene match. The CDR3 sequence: CASSSGLAGGSEQFF. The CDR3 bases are TGTGCCAGCAGCTCCGGACTAGCGGGAGGGAGCGAGCAGTTCTTC.

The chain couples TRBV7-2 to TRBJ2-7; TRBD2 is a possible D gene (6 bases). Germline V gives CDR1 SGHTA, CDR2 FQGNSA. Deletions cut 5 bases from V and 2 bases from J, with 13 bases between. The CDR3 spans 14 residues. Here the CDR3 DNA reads TGTGCCAGCAGCGAAGGGACTGGTCCCTACGAGCAGTACTTC. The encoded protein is CASSEGTGPYEQYF.

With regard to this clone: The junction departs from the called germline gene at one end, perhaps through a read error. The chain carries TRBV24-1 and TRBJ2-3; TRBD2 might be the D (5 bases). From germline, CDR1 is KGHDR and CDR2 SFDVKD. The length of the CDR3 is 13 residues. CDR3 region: CATSARGRRTQYF. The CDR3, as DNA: TGTGCCACTAGTGCCCGAGGGCGGAGGACGCAGTATTTT.

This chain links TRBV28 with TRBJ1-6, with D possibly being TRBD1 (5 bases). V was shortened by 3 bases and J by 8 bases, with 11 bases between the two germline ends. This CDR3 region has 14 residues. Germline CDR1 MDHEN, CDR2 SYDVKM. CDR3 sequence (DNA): TGTGCCAGCAGTTTGGACACCGGATATTCACCCCTCCACTTT. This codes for CASSLDTGYSPLHF.

CDR3: CASSPDSHVTYEQYF. The CDR3 DNA follows: TGTGCCAGCTCACCAGACAGCCATGTTACCTACGAGCAGTACTTC. The chain combines TRBV18 with TRBJ2-7; a possible D gene is TRBD1 (5 bases). This CDR3 spans 15 amino acids. Trimming cost V 2 bases and J 2 bases, with 13 bases left between them. Germline CDR1 KGHSH, CDR2 LQKENI.

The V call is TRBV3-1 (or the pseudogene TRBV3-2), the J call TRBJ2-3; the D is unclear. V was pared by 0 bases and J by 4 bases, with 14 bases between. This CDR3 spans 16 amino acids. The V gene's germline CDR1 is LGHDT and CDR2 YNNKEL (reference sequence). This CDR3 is CASSQELNRPADTQYF. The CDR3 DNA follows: TGTGCCAGCAGCCAAGAATTAAACAGACCTGCAGATACGCAGTATTTT.

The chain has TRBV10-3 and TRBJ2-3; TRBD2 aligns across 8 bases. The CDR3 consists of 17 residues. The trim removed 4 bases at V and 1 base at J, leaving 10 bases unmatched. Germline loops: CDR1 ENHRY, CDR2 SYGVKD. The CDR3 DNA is TGTGCCATCAGTGGGGGAAGCGGGAGTTCGGGCACAGATACGCAGTATTTT. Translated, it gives CAISGGSGSSGTDTQYF.

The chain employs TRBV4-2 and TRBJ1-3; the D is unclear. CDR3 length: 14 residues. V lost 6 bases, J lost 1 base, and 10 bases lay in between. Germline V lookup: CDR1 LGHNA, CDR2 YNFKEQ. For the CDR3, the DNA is TGTGCCAGCAGATCCGACAAATCTGGAAACACCATATATTTT. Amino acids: CASRSDKSGNTIYF.

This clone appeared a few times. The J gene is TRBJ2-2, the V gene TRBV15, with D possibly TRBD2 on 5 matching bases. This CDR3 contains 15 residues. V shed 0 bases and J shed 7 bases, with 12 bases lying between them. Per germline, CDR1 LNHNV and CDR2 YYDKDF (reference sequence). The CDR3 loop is CATSRDPGMSGELFF. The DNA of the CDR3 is TGTGCCACCAGCAGAGATCCGGGGATGAGCGGGGAGCTGTTTTTT.